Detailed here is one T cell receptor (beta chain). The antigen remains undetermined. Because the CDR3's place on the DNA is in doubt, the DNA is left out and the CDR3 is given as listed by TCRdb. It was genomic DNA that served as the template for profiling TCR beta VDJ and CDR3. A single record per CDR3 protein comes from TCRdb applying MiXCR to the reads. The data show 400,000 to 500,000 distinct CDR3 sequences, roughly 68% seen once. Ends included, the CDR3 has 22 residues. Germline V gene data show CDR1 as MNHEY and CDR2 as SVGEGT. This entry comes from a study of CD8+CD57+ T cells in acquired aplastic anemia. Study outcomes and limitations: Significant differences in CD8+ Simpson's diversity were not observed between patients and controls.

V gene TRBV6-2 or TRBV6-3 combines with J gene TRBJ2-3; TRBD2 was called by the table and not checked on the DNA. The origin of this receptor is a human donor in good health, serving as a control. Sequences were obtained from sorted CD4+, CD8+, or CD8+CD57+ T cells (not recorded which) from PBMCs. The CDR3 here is CASSFYICSADGTSGITDTQYF.